This is a list of T cell receptor beta chains from one sample in a study of T cell responses to AZD1222 COVID-19 vaccine. The protocol was immunoSEQ multiplex PCR, while the TCRdb copy is restricted to in-frame clones and leaves out a portion. The repertoire has some 110,000 clones, more than 75% of them found once; the top ten carry 2.5% to 3%. Sequencing used peripheral blood, obtained on day 0 of AZD1222 vaccination. The receptors stem from an adult in good health. The CDR3 runs from the conserved cysteine through the conserved F or W. The order of the fields is J gene, clone size, V gene, D gene, CDR3 protein, CDR3 DNA. The D gene is left open where the match is weak. Size is stated for part of the rows, as once, few or many counts, or as a class when the clone is expanded.

TRBJ2-1 | few | TRBV10-1 | - | CASSEVKGSEQFF | TGCGCCAGCAGTGAGGTTAAGGGGAGTGAGCAGTTCTTC
TRBJ2-7 | - | TRBV7-2 | - | CASSLVFVDSSYEQYF | TGTGCCAGCAGCTTAGTATTTGTAGACAGCTCCTACGAGCAGTACTTC
TRBJ1-2 | - | TRBV2 | TRBD1 | CASSGGTGVAYGYTF | TGTGCCAGCAGTGGGGGGACAGGGGTGGCCTATGGCTACACCTTC
TRBJ1-6 | - | TRBV6-1 | TRBD1 | CASSEAVSGGGNSPLHF | TGTGCCAGCAGTGAAGCGGTCTCAGGGGGCGGTAATTCACCCCTCCACTTT
TRBJ2-7 | - | TRBV28 | - | CASSLDSPPYEQYF | TGTGCCAGCAGTTTGGACTCCCCTCCCTACGAGCAGTACTTC
TRBJ1-4 | - | TRBV12-3/TRBV12-4 | - | CASTRDSGEKLFF | TGTGCCAGCACCAGGGACTCAGGGGAAAAACTGTTTTTT
TRBJ2-1 | - | TRBV28 | - | CASSRGDNLYYNEQFF | TGTGCCAGCAGCCGGGGCGACAACCTCTATTACAATGAGCAGTTCTTC
TRBJ2-3 | - | TRBV3-1/TRBV3-2 | TRBD2 | CASSQEQGLAEYTDTQYF | TGTGCCAGCAGCCAAGAGCAGGGACTAGCGGAGTACACAGATACGCAGTATTTT
TRBJ2-7 | - | TRBV19 | - | CASRGPRDNSYEQYF | TGTGCCAGTAGAGGGCCTCGGGACAACTCCTACGAGCAGTACTTC
TRBJ2-7 | - | TRBV23-1 | - | CASSQSSQSVNEQYF | TGCGCCAGCAGTCAATCTTCCCAGAGCGTTAACGAGCAGTACTTC
TRBJ2-2 | - | TRBV7-8 | - | CASSLVGANTGELFF | TGTGCCAGCAGCTTAGTCGGGGCGAACACCGGGGAGCTGTTTTTT
TRBJ2-7 | - | TRBV25-1 | - | CASTPSGGGEQYF | TGTGCCAGCACCCCTTCCGGGGGCGGAGAGCAGTACTTC
TRBJ1-2 | - | TRBV6-5 | TRBD1 | CASMSWDRENYGYTF | TGTGCCAGCATGTCGTGGGACAGGGAGAACTATGGCTACACCTTC
TRBJ2-7 | - | TRBV27 | TRBD1 | CASRTGTGIGEQYF | TGTGCCAGCAGGACCGGGACAGGGATCGGCGAGCAGTACTTC
TRBJ1-5 | once | TRBV5-8 | - | CASSSRTDQPQHF | TGTGCCAGCAGCTCAAGGACGGATCAGCCCCAGCATTTT
TRBJ2-3 | - | TRBV27 | - | CASSWAGTDTQYF | TGTGCCAGCAGTTGGGCGGGCACAGATACGCAGTATTTT
TRBJ1-3 | - | TRBV7-2 | - | CASSLVVERGNTIYF | TGTGCCAGCAGCTTAGTGGTGGAGCGGGGCAACACCATATATTTT
TRBJ1-2 | - | TRBV27 | - | CASSLFIIGEDNYGYTF | TGTGCCAGCAGTTTATTTATCATTGGGGAGGATAACTATGGCTACACCTTC
TRBJ1-5 | - | TRBV15 | - | CATSRDTGINQPQHF | TGTGCCACCAGCAGGGACACAGGAATAAATCAGCCCCAGCATTTT
TRBJ1-3 | - | TRBV11-3 | - | CASSPDSVTIYF | TGTGCCAGCAGCCCGGACTCCGTCACCATATATTTT
TRBJ1-1 | - | TRBV7-3 | TRBD1 | CASSPGTGGWSEAFF | TGTGCCAGCAGCCCGGGGACAGGGGGGTGGTCTGAAGCTTTCTTT
TRBJ2-7 | few | TRBV6-5 | - | CASSYDPLGPYEQYF | TGTGCCAGCAGTTACGATCCGCTAGGCCCCTACGAGCAGTACTTC
TRBJ2-5 | - | TRBV21-1 | - | CASSTGPAVAGQETQYF | TGTGCCAGCAGCACCGGACCCGCCGTCGCGGGACAAGAGACCCAGTACTTC
TRBJ1-2 | - | TRBV2 | - | CASSEAGGGYGYTF | TGTGCCAGCAGTGAAGCAGGAGGGGGCTATGGCTACACCTTC
TRBJ2-3 | - | TRBV7-3 | TRBD1 | CASGQDTDTQYF | TGTGCCAGCGGACAGGACACAGATACGCAGTATTTT
TRBJ1-4 | - | TRBV11-2 | - | CASTIGAADEKLFF | TGTGCCAGCACCATCGGGGCGGCAGATGAAAAACTGTTTTTT
TRBJ2-1 | - | TRBV7-2 | TRBD1 | CASSLVTGGSEQFF | TGTGCCAGCAGCTTAGTTACAGGGGGCAGTGAGCAGTTCTTC
TRBJ2-7 | - | TRBV28 | - | CASSLPGVDEQYF | TGTGCCAGCAGTTTACCGGGGGTTGACGAGCAGTACTTC
TRBJ2-7 | - | TRBV2 | TRBD1 | CASRTGVSSYEQYF | TGTGCCAGCCGGACAGGTGTGAGCTCCTACGAGCAGTACTTC
TRBJ1-4 | - | TRBV2 | - | CASREEDEKLFF | TGTGCCAGCAGGGAGGAGGATGAAAAACTGTTTTTT
TRBJ1-6 | - | TRBV2 | - | CAWGAADRASPLHF | TGTGCGTGGGGGGCGGCGGATAGGGCATCACCCCTCCACTTT
TRBJ2-1 | - | TRBV12-3/TRBV12-4 | - | CASSFPGNNEQFF | TGTGCCAGCAGTTTTCCAGGAAACAATGAGCAGTTCTTC
TRBJ2-3 | - | TRBV3-1/TRBV3-2 | - | CASSQGGGWQYF | TGTGCCAGCAGCCAAGGGGGCGGTTGGCAGTATTTT
TRBJ2-1 | - | TRBV4-1 | TRBD2 | CASSQGLAGGRSYNEQFF | TGCGCCAGCAGCCAAGGACTAGCGGGGGGACGCTCCTACAATGAGCAGTTCTTC
TRBJ2-3 | once | TRBV7-9 | - | CASSPPESTDTQYF | TGTGCCAGCAGCCCCCCCGAAAGCACAGATACGCAGTATTTT
TRBJ2-7 | - | TRBV11-2 | TRBD2 | CASSPTRGEYEQYF | TGTGCCAGCAGCCCTACCCGGGGGGAATACGAGCAGTACTTC
TRBJ1-1 | - | TRBV5-6 | - | CASSFWARESTEAFF | TGTGCCAGCAGCTTCTGGGCCAGGGAGAGCACTGAAGCTTTCTTT
TRBJ2-7 | - | TRBV3-1/TRBV3-2 | TRBD2 | CASSQGLADQSYEQYF | TGTGCCAGCAGCCAGGGACTAGCGGATCAGTCCTACGAGCAGTACTTC
TRBJ2-5 | - | TRBV6-5 | TRBD2 | CASSYLAGGGETQYF | TGTGCCAGCAGTTACCTAGCGGGAGGAGGGGAGACCCAGTACTTC
TRBJ2-3 | - | TRBV6-4 | - | CASSPAGGGGTDTQYF | TGTGCCAGCAGTCCCGCCGGGGGCGGGGGCACAGATACGCAGTATTTT
TRBJ2-5 | - | TRBV19 | - | CASRQTDQETQYF | TGTGCCAGTAGACAGACAGACCAAGAGACCCAGTACTTC